This TCR beta chain is from a study of CD4+ T cells in melanoma. Regarding the study as a whole: Diverse differentiation states were reported for melanoma neoantigen-specific CD4+ T cells. A reported correlation linked neoantigen-specific CD4+ T cells to CD8+, macrophage and B cell function.

Repertoires were generated with immunoSEQ multiplex PCR, while TCRdb's copy carries only in-frame clones and drops some. This sample has approximately 15,000 clones, with approximately 80% found just once. On this clone: Its cognate antigen is unknown.

This CDR3 has 16 residues. Trimming removed 7 bases from V and 1 base from J, with 18 bases in between. Looked up from germline, CDR1 is SNHLY and CDR2 is FYNNEI. The source is a human donor with melanoma. V is TRBV2 and J is TRBJ2-3; D unclear. Sequencing was performed on cells from a culture (not recorded whether cultured in vitro). CDR3 region: CASKQSSLIGTDTQYF. In nucleotides, the CDR3 is TGTGCCAGCAAACAGAGCTCCCTGATAGGCACAGATACGCAGTATTTT. Full variable domain (remainder filled in from reference TRBV2 and TRBJ2-3): EPEVTQTPSHQVTQMGQEVILRCVPISNHLYFYWYRQILGQKVEFLVSFYNNEISEKSEIFDDQFSVERPDGSNFTLKIRSTKLEDSAMYFCASKQSSLIGTDTQYFGPGTRLTVL.